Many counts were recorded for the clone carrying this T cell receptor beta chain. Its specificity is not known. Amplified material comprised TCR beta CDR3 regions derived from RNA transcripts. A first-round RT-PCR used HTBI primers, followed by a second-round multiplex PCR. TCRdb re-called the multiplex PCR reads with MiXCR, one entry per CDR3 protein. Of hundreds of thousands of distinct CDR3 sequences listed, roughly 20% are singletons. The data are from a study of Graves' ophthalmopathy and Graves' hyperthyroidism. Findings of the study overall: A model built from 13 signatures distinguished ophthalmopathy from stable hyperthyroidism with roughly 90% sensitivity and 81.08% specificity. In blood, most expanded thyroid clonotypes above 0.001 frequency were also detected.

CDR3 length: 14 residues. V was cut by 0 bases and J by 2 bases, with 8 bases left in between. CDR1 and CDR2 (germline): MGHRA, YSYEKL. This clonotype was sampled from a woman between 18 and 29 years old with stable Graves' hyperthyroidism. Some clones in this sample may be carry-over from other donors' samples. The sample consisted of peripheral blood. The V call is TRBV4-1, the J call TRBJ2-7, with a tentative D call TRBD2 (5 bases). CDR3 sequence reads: CASSQDMRAYEQYF. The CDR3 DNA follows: TGCGCCAGCAGCCAAGATATGAGGGCCTACGAGCAGTACTTC.